Given below is one T cell receptor beta chain in context. Its antigen is unknown. The data belong to a study of T cells in localized non-small cell lung cancer. The V gene's germline CDR1 is MNHEY and CDR2 SVGAGI. This CDR3 has 14 amino acids. Between the trimmed V and J ends, which lost 5 bases and 4 bases, there was a span of 11 bases. Assay: immunoSEQ multiplex PCR; the TCRdb copy retains only in-frame clones and omits some. Of approximately 31,000 clones in the sample, 78% were seen once. Overall study results and limits: Owing to sequencing of a solitary tumor region, heterogeneity cannot be discounted. Blood T cell density predicted longer survival; adjacent-lung clonality, shorter. In adjacent lung appeared a median around 57 of the top 100 tumor clones. Measurement of T cell clonality placed uninvolved adjacent lung highest, above the level in tumor.

The receptor was derived from a male donor at least 60 years old with stage II squamous cell lung carcinoma. This rearrangement joins TRBV6-5 to TRBJ1-4; D not certain. This sample comprised peripheral blood, obtained before any cancer treatment. In nucleotides, the CDR3 is TGTGCCAGCAGTGTCGCCAGATTTAATGAAAAACTGTTTTTT. Protein sequence: CASSVARFNEKLFF.